The 26 T cell receptor beta chains presented below share a single source sample, sequenced in a study of control samples from healthy donors and cancer patients. Assay: immunoSEQ multiplex PCR; the TCRdb copy retains only in-frame clones and omits some. This table holds 170,000 or so clones, over 85% found once. The sequencing sample was made of blood. The source is a woman aged 40 to 55 in good health.

The genes are TRBV19 and TRBJ1-4, with a weak D call TRBD1 (6 bases). The CDR3 contains 14 residues. V lost 3 bases and J lost 6, with 11 bases in between. Germline assignment: CDR1 LNHDA and CDR2 SQIVND (reference sequence). The CDR3 DNA reads as TGTGCCAGTAGTATGGGCAGGGGAGATGAAAAACTGTTTTTT. It translates to CASSMGRGDEKLFF.

V is TRBV29-1 and J is TRBJ2-7; D possibly corresponds to TRBD2 (6 bases). Germline V gene sequence: CDR1 SQVTM, CDR2 ANQGSEA. Trimming took off 6 bases at V and 0 bases at J, with 18 bases between the two ends. The CDR3 spans 15 residues. CDR3 sequence (DNA): TGCAGCGTCCACGCTGGAGGGCCTCCCTCCTACGAGCAGTACTTC. It translates to CSVHAGGPPSYEQYF.

About this clone: The junction and the germline gene differ at one end; a read error may be behind it. The genes are TRBV7-7 and TRBJ2-5; D ambiguous. The CDR3 has 14 amino acids. The germline V gene encodes CDR1 SSHAT and CDR2 FNYEAQ (reference sequence). CDR3 in amino acids: CASSPSRAQETQYF. Written as DNA, the CDR3 is TGTGCTAGCAGCCCTAGTAGGGCGCAAGAGACCCAGTACTTC.

The gene calls are TRBV24-1 and TRBJ1-5; 9 positions match TRBD1. Germline assignment: CDR1 KGHDR and CDR2 SFDVKD. CDR3 size: 13 residues. V gave up 5 bases and J gave up 5 bases; unmatched junction bases: 0. CDR3 region: CATSGTGDQPQHF. CDR3 bases: TGTGCCACCAGTGGGACAGGGGATCAGCCCCAGCATTTT.

V gene TRBV27 combines with J gene TRBJ2-1; 8 bases map to TRBD2. V shed 2 bases, J shed 3 bases, and the junction held 9 bases outside the gene matches. The CDR3 has 17 residues. From germline, CDR1 is MNHEY and CDR2 SMNVEV (reference sequence). CDR3 sequence: CASSLGTRIKIYNEQFF. For the CDR3, the DNA is TGTGCCAGCAGTTTAGGGACTAGAATTAAGATCTACAATGAGCAGTTCTTC.

The chain carries TRBV29-1 and TRBJ2-5, with 11 positions matching TRBD2. The J segment lost 5 bases and the V segment lost 4 bases, leaving 9 bases of the junction unmatched. The CDR3 length is 15 residues. The germline CDR1 and CDR2 sequences are SQVTM and ANQGSEA. CDR3 DNA: TGCAGCGTTGCCCCCGGACTAGCGGGCTCGGAGACCCAGTACTTC. It is translated as CSVAPGLAGSETQYF.

The chain combines TRBV3-1 (or the pseudogene TRBV3-2) with TRBJ1-1; the D is unclear. The V end lost 3 bases, the J end lost 11 bases, and 16 bases lay between the germline ends. This CDR3 is built from 13 residues. Germline V gene sequence: CDR1 LGHDT, CDR2 YNNKEL (reference sequence). The CDR3 loop is CASSQGRPNGAFF. Here the CDR3 DNA reads TGTGCCAGCAGCCAGGGCAGGCCTAATGGGGCTTTCTTT.

This clone has only one observation. The gene calls are TRBV5-6 and TRBJ1-2, with D unresolved. Per the germline V gene, CDR1 is SGHDT and CDR2 is YYEEEE. The CDR3 extends over 15 amino acids. Trimming cost V 1 base and J 3 bases, with 13 bases left between them. CDR3 bases: TGTGCCAGCAGCTTGTTCGCCCGGACGGACTATGGCTACACCTTC. Residues: CASSLFARTDYGYTF.

As DNA, the CDR3 is TGTGCCAGCTCACCGCTAGGGGCAGGACAGCCCCAGCATTTT. As protein: CASSPLGAGQPQHF. The genes are TRBV18 and TRBJ1-5; a possible D gene is TRBD1 (5 bases). The CDR3 has 14 amino acids. V shed 3 bases and J shed 7 bases, with 13 bases lying between them. Per germline, CDR1 KGHSH and CDR2 LQKENI.

The chain joins TRBV6-1 to TRBJ1-3, with a possible D match to TRBD1 (5 bases). The V end was cut by 4 bases, the J end by 3 bases, with 16 bases between. Per the germline V gene, CDR1 is MNHNS and CDR2 is SASEGT. The CDR3 contains 16 residues. The CDR3 sequence is CASSAIRGMDGNTIYF. CDR3 DNA sequence: TGTGCCAGCAGTGCAATTAGGGGAATGGATGGAAACACCATATATTTT.

The V call is TRBV6-2 or TRBV6-3, the J call TRBJ1-1, with unresolved D. Trimming shortened V by 4 bases and J by 2 bases, and 8 bases separated the two germline ends. Germline V lookup: CDR1 MNHEY, CDR2 SVGEGT. There are 13 residues in the CDR3. This CDR3 reads CASSFTRNTEAFF. CDR3 nucleotides: TGTGCCAGCAGTTTCACACGAAACACTGAAGCTTTCTTT.

The chain uses TRBV6-1 and TRBJ1-1, with 7 bases identical to TRBD1. The germline V gene has CDR1 MNHNS and CDR2 SASEGT. This CDR3 spans 14 amino acids. The V gene end was trimmed by 3 bases and the J gene end by 4 bases; junction bases not matched to a gene: 5. This CDR3 is CASSDRDSVTEAFF. As DNA, the CDR3 is TGTGCCAGCAGTGACAGGGACAGCGTCACTGAAGCTTTCTTT.

The chain combines TRBV6-2 or TRBV6-3 with TRBJ2-3; D is perhaps TRBD1 or TRBD2 (5 bases each). Trimming shortened V by 1 base and J by 9 bases, and 8 bases separated the two germline ends. The CDR3 is 12 amino acids. CDR1 is MNHEY and CDR2 is SVGEGT in the germline V gene. The CDR3, as DNA: TGTGCCAGCAGTTACTTCGGGGACACGCAGTATTTT. Protein: CASSYFGDTQYF.

The chain has TRBV6-5 and TRBJ1-5; maybe TRBD1 (5 bases). In germline, CDR1 is MNHEY, CDR2 SVGAGI. V gave up 8 bases and J gave up 4 bases, with 15 bases separating them. The CDR3 is 14 residues long. This chain's CDR3 is CASATRGGNQPQHF. DNA for the CDR3: TGTGCCAGCGCGACGAGGGGTGGAAATCAGCCCCAGCATTTT.

The chain links TRBV7-2 to TRBJ1-1; D is undetermined. The V gene lost 1 base and the J gene lost 3 bases, with 9 bases spanning the gap. Germline V CDR1 and CDR2: SGHTA, FQGNSA. The CDR3 runs to 14 residues. DNA for the CDR3: TGTGCCAGCAGCTTAGAGGTCAGATACACTGAAGCTTTCTTT. Translated: CASSLEVRYTEAFF.

The CDR3 region has the DNA TGTGCCAGCAGTTACCAGGACAGGGAGGGTCAGCCCCAGCATTTT. Amino acid sequence: CASSYQDREGQPQHF. This chain connects TRBV6-2 or TRBV6-3 to TRBJ1-5; the match to TRBD1 covers 8 bases. From germline, CDR1 is MNHEY and CDR2 SVGEGT. The CDR3 has 15 amino acids. V lost 2 bases to trimming and J lost 6 bases; unmatched junction nucleotides: 6.

The V and J genes are TRBV7-2 and TRBJ1-1; no firm D call. CDR3 length equals 14 residues. Germline assignment: CDR1 SGHTA and CDR2 FQGNSA. V was shortened by 1 base and J by 3 bases, with 9 bases between the two germline ends. In nucleotides, the CDR3 is TGTGCCAGCAGCTTAGGAGGGAGATACACTGAAGCTTTCTTT. Encoded protein: CASSLGGRYTEAFF.

The chain links TRBV15 to TRBJ1-1, with D uncertain. V was cut by 3 bases and J by 8 bases, with 10 bases left in between. The CDR3 runs 12 residues. Germline loops: CDR1 LNHNV, CDR2 YYDKDF (reference sequence). The CDR3 loop reads CATSRLASEAFF. CDR3 in DNA: TGTGCCACCAGCAGGCTGGCATCCGAAGCTTTCTTT.

This rearrangement joins TRBV6-5 to TRBJ2-1, with D possibly being TRBD2 (6 bases). The CDR3 consists of 14 residues. Germline CDR1 and CDR2: MNHEY and SVGAGI. V was cut by 8 bases and J by 1 base, with 12 bases left in between. CDR3 amino acids: CASFRSGSYNEQFF. The CDR3 DNA follows: TGTGCCAGCTTCCGGAGCGGGTCCTACAATGAGCAGTTCTTC.

This chain connects TRBV18 to TRBJ2-7; 7 bases map to TRBD1. The CDR3 is 14 residues long. Per the germline V gene, CDR1 is KGHSH and CDR2 is LQKENI. V gave up 5 bases and J gave up 2 bases; unmatched junction bases: 6. The CDR3 DNA sequence: TGTGCCAGCTCAGCAGACCAGGGGGCCTACGAGCAGTACTTC. Its protein is CASSADQGAYEQYF.

The genes are TRBV5-6 and TRBJ1-6; D is unresolved. Per germline, CDR1 SGHDT and CDR2 YYEEEE. The CDR3 length is 14 residues. Deletions cut 4 bases from V and 9 bases from J, with 14 bases between. CDR3 sequence (DNA): TGTGCCAGCAGCACCTCCGGTCGCATTTCACCCCTCCACTTT. It codes for CASSTSGRISPLHF.

The chain recombines TRBV14 with TRBJ1-6; D gene unclear. Trimming cost V 0 bases and J 6 bases, with 9 bases left between them. The CDR3 totals 15 residues. Germline V lookup: CDR1 SGHDN, CDR2 FVKESK. The DNA of the CDR3 is TGTGCCAGCAGCCAAGATCGCCTTATTAATTCACCCCTCCACTTT. It yields the protein CASSQDRLINSPLHF.

The chain links TRBV11-2 to TRBJ2-7; D call uncertain. The germline V gene encodes CDR1 SGHAT and CDR2 FQNNGV. This CDR3 has 17 amino acids. Trimming shortened V by 2 bases and J by 1 base, and 18 bases separated the two germline ends. The CDR3 DNA sequence: TGTGCCAGCAGCTTAAACCCAGGACGGAGAGATTCCTACGAGCAGTACTTC. Protein: CASSLNPGRRDSYEQYF.

The chain joins TRBV7-9 to TRBJ1-1; D unresolved. This CDR3 is built from 15 residues. Germline CDR1 and CDR2: SEHNR and FQNEAQ (reference sequence). V was cut by 4 bases and J by 1 base, with 13 bases left in between. Here the CDR3 reads CASSSPGLRNTEAFF. The CDR3, as DNA: TGTGCCAGCAGCTCTCCCGGCCTCAGGAACACTGAAGCTTTCTTT. Together with reference TRBV7-9 and TRBJ1-1, the CDR3 gives the full variable domain: DTGVSQNPRHKITKRGQNVTFRCDPISEHNRLYWYRQTLGQGPEFLTYFQNEAQLEKSRLLSDRFSAERPKGSFSTLEIQRTEQGDSAMYLCASSSPGLRNTEAFFGQGTRLTVV.

This chain joins TRBV6-6 and TRBJ1-4; a weak D match, TRBD1 (6 bases). Looked up from germline, CDR1 is MNHNY and CDR2 is SVGAGI (reference sequence). The CDR3 contains 17 residues. V was trimmed by 5 bases and J by 0 bases, leaving 16 bases between them. Here the CDR3 reads CASSHRTVIATNEKLFF. The CDR3, as DNA: TGTGCCAGCAGTCATAGGACAGTTATTGCAACTAATGAAAAACTGTTTTTT.

The chain carries TRBV19 and TRBJ2-5; no definite D call. Germline V gene sequence: CDR1 LNHDA, CDR2 SQIVND (reference sequence). Trimming removed 3 bases at V and 5 bases at J, with 7 bases between. The CDR3 spans 12 residues. The CDR3 sequence: CASSIPGETQYF. In DNA form, the CDR3 reads TGTGCCAGTAGTATCCCCGGGGAGACCCAGTACTTC.